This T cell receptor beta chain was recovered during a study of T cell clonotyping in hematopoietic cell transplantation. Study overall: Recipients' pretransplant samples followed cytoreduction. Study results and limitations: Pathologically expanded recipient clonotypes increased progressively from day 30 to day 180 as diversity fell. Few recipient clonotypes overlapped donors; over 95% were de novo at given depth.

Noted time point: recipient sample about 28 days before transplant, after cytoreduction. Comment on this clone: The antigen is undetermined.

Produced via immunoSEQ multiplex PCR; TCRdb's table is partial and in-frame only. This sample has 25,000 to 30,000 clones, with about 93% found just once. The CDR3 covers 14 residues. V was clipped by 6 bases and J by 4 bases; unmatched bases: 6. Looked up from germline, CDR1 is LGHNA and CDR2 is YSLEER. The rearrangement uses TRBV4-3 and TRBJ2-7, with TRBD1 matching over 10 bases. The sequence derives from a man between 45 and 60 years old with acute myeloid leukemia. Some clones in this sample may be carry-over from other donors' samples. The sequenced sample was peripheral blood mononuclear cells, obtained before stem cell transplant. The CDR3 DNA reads TGCGCCAGCAGGCGGGACAGGGGCATGTACGAGCAGTACTTC. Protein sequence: CASRRDRGMYEQYF.